Shown below are 23 T cell receptor beta chains from a single sample sequenced in a study of cytotoxic CD8 clonotypes in ibrutinib-treated CLL. The method was immunoSEQ multiplex PCR; TCRdb's version includes in-frame clones alone and lacks a portion of them. The repertoire holds roughly 14,000 clones, with roughly 76% as singletons. The material was PBMCs, obtained before ibrutinib treatment. All receptors come from a human donor with chronic lymphocytic leukemia.

This CDR3 is CASRGPVGNQPQHF. The CDR3 coding sequence is TGTGCCAGCAGGGGACCGGTTGGCAATCAGCCCCAGCATTTT. The chain uses TRBV6-6 and TRBJ1-5; tentative D call: TRBD1 (5 bases). V gave up 6 bases and J gave up 2 bases, with 11 bases separating them. The CDR3 consists of 14 residues. The germline V gene has CDR1 MNHNY and CDR2 SVGAGI (reference sequence).

V and J are TRBV4-2 and TRBJ2-7, with 8 bases identical to TRBD1. V dropped 0 bases and J dropped 0; count of bases not matched to a gene: 7. This CDR3 is 17 amino acids long. In germline, CDR1 is LGHNA, CDR2 YNFKEQ. The CDR3 coding sequence is TGTGCCAGCAGCCAAGATCCCATGGACAGGGCCTCCTACGAGCAGTACTTC. This sequence encodes CASSQDPMDRASYEQYF.

The chain couples TRBV19 to TRBJ2-3; D not resolved. The V end was cut by 4 bases, the J end by 2 bases, with 13 bases between. The CDR3 sequence is 15 residues long. Germline V CDR1 and CDR2: LNHDA, SQIVND (reference sequence). CDR3 sequence: CASSRARYDTDTQYF. DNA for the CDR3: TGTGCCAGTAGTAGGGCCAGATACGACACAGATACGCAGTATTTT.

The chain couples TRBV9 to TRBJ1-2; D uncertain. The germline CDR1 and CDR2 sequences are SGDLS and YYNGEE. The CDR3 length is 12 residues. V was trimmed by 0 bases and J by 8 bases, leaving 8 bases between them. The CDR3 spells CASSVGVGGYTF. The CDR3 DNA follows: TGTGCCAGCAGCGTAGGAGTGGGGGGCTACACCTTC. Full variable domain (remainder filled in from reference TRBV9 and TRBJ1-2): DSGVTQTPKHLITATGQRVTLRCSPRSGDLSVYWYQQSLDQGLQFLIQYYNGEERAKGNILERFSAQQFPDLHSELNLSSLELGDSALYFCASSVGVGGYTFGSGTRLTVV.

This clone was seen a handful of times. The V gene is TRBV7-2, the J gene TRBJ2-2; weak D call: TRBD2 (6 bases). V was clipped by 7 bases and J by 0 bases, with 9 bases between them. This CDR3 is 14 amino acids long. Looked up from germline, CDR1 is SGHTA and CDR2 is FQGNSA. CDR3 nucleotides: TGTGCCAGCATCGGAGGGCCGAACACCGGGGAGCTGTTTTTT. This translates into CASIGGPNTGELFF.

The V and J genes are TRBV6-6 and TRBJ1-2, with 7 bases lining up with TRBD1. Germline V gene data show CDR1 as MNHNY and CDR2 as SVGAGI (reference sequence). V lost 0 bases to trimming and J lost 7 bases; unmatched junction nucleotides: 5. This CDR3 spans 14 amino acids. The CDR3 protein is CASSYSRAGGGYTF. CDR3 nucleotides: TGTGCCAGCAGTTACTCGAGGGCAGGGGGTGGCTACACCTTC.

V gene TRBV14 combines with J gene TRBJ1-5; D might be TRBD1 (6 bases). CDR1 is SGHDN and CDR2 is FVKESK in the germline V gene. This CDR3 contains 13 residues. Trimming removed 1 base at V and 6 bases at J, with 7 bases between. As DNA, the CDR3 is TGTGCCAGCAGCCAAGGGGGGGCTCAGCCCCAGCATTTT. It specifies CASSQGGAQPQHF.

The gene calls are TRBV13 and TRBJ1-4; 8 bases are shared with TRBD1. J gave up 6 bases and V 5 bases, and 8 bases lay outside the gene matches. This CDR3 is built from 15 residues. Germline CDR1 is PRHDT and CDR2 is FYEKMQ (reference sequence). CDR3 in DNA: TGTGCCAGCAGCACAGACAGGGGCGGGGATGAAAAACTGTTTTTT. Amino acid sequence: CASSTDRGGDEKLFF.

The chain uses TRBV13 and TRBJ2-3, with 16 bases aligning to TRBD2. CDR3 size: 17 residues. The junction had 7 bases not matched to a gene; V was cut back by 5 bases and J by 5 bases. Germline CDR1 reads PRHDT; CDR2 reads FYEKMQ (reference sequence). Here the CDR3 DNA reads TGTGCCAGCAGCCCCGGGACTAGCGGGAGGGCTGTAGATACGCAGTATTTT. Translated: CASSPGTSGRAVDTQYF.

CDR3 DNA: TGTGCCAGCAGTGAAGAGGGGGCAGGGTCAGACTCTGGGGCCAACGTCCTGACTTTC. Translated, it gives CASSEEGAGSDSGANVLTF. This rearrangement joins TRBV6-1 to TRBJ2-6; TRBD1 matches at 7 bases. CDR1 and CDR2 (germline): MNHNS, SASEGT. The V and J ends lost 1 base and 0 bases, in that order; junction bases with no gene match: 9. The CDR3 contains 19 residues.

This clone was seen a single time. The chain is built from TRBV19 and TRBJ2-1; TRBD2 matches 8 bases. V gave up 4 bases and J gave up 9 bases; unmatched junction bases: 14. In germline, CDR1 is LNHDA, CDR2 SQIVND (reference sequence). CDR3 length: 16 residues. CDR3: CASSTRYRSGGTEQFF. The CDR3 DNA is TGTGCCAGTAGTACCCGATATCGGTCGGGGGGGACTGAGCAGTTCTTC.

V gene TRBV5-8 combines with J gene TRBJ2-7, with 9 bases lining up with TRBD1. Germline CDR1 SGHTS, CDR2 YDEGEE. The CDR3 runs to 14 residues. V shed 5 bases and J 1 base; nucleotides not matched to a gene: 4. As DNA, the CDR3 is TGTGCCAGCAGGGGACAGGGTCCTTCCTACGAGCAGTACTTC. Its translation is CASRGQGPSYEQYF.

This clone was seen a few times. This chain links TRBV6-5 with TRBJ1-5; D is ambiguous. V was cut by 2 bases and J by 1 base, with 9 bases left in between. The germline gives CDR1 MNHEY, CDR2 SVGAGI. This CDR3 has 15 residues. CDR3 loop: CASSYGSGSNQPQHF. The CDR3 DNA is TGTGCCAGCAGTTACGGGTCGGGGAGCAATCAGCCCCAGCATTTT.

This clone was recorded once. This chain joins TRBV12-5 and TRBJ1-2; D remains unclear. The CDR3 runs to 14 residues. Germline V gene lookup returns CDR1 LGHNT and CDR2 FRNRAP. Trimming took 2 bases from V and 3 from J, leaving 10 bases between them. The CDR3 spells CASGLRPSDYGYTF. In nucleotides, the CDR3 is TGTGCTAGTGGTTTGCGGCCTTCGGACTATGGCTACACCTTC.

The J gene is TRBJ2-5, the V gene TRBV5-1, with D tentatively TRBD2 (5 bases). V was cut by 0 bases and J by 5 bases, with 8 bases left in between. The CDR3 extends over 13 amino acids. Germline V gives CDR1 SGHRS, CDR2 YFSETQ. CDR3 loop: CASSLAGVETQYF. Here the CDR3 DNA reads TGCGCCAGCAGCTTGGCCGGGGTTGAGACCCAGTACTTC.

V usage is TRBV7-6 and J usage is TRBJ2-5; 8 nucleotides match TRBD2. The trim removed 5 bases at V and 5 bases at J, leaving 16 bases unmatched. The CDR3 extends over 17 amino acids. Germline CDR1 and CDR2: SGHVS and FNYEAQ. This CDR3 is CASSPRAGGVFGETQYF. The CDR3 DNA follows: TGTGCCAGCAGCCCCCGGGCGGGGGGCGTGTTCGGTGAGACCCAGTACTTC.

The chain uses TRBV11-2 and TRBJ1-5; the match to TRBD1 covers 11 bases. The CDR3 spans 14 residues. V was clipped by 1 base and J by 9 bases; unmatched bases: 2. Per germline, CDR1 SGHAT and CDR2 FQNNGV. The CDR3 DNA reads TGTGCCAGCAGCTTAGGGACAGGGGGCACGCCCCAGCATTTT. Translated, it gives CASSLGTGGTPQHF.

This sequence joins TRBV29-1 and TRBJ2-7; possible D gene TRBD1, 6 bases. CDR1 SQVTM and CDR2 ANQGSEA come from the germline V gene. The CDR3 loop spans 12 amino acids. V was pared by 6 bases and J by 2 bases, with 11 bases between. The CDR3: CSVGASPYEQYF. The CDR3 bases are TGCAGCGTGGGGGCCAGTCCCTACGAGCAGTACTTC.

The chain recombines TRBV18 with TRBJ1-5, with 7 positions matching TRBD1. Unmatched junction bases numbered 8, after V lost 3 bases and J lost 6 bases. This CDR3 has 15 amino acids. Germline V gene data show CDR1 as KGHSH and CDR2 as LQKENI. The CDR3 region is CASSPRQGVGQPQHF. The CDR3 DNA sequence: TGTGCCAGCTCACCGCGGCAGGGGGTGGGTCAGCCCCAGCATTTT.

This clone was detected only once. At one boundary the junction diverges from the germline segment, which might be a read error. The gene calls are TRBV5-6 and TRBJ2-7; weak D call: TRBD2 (7 bases). Per the germline V gene, CDR1 is SGHDT and CDR2 is YYEEEE. This CDR3 comprises 15 residues. CDR3 nucleotide sequence: TGTGCCCGCAGCTGGGGAGGGGGGGCGGCCTACGAGCAGTACTTC. Encoded protein: CARSWGGGAAYEQYF.

This chain uses TRBV7-2 with TRBJ2-1; 7 nucleotides agree with TRBD1. Germline loops: CDR1 SGHTA, CDR2 FQGNSA. V was pared by 7 bases and J by 9 bases, with 12 bases of the junction left unmatched. The CDR3 is 14 amino acids. CDR3 in DNA: TGTGCCAGCAAGAGACAGGGCTTTTCAGGTGAGCAGTTCTTC. Translation: CASKRQGFSGEQFF. The complete variable domain, with remaining parts taken from reference TRBV7-2 and TRBJ2-1, reads GAGVSQSPSNKVTEKGKDVELRCDPISGHTALYWYRQSLGQGLEFLIYFQGNSAPDKSGLPSDRFSAERTGGSVSTLTIQRTQQEDSAVYLCASKRQGFSGEQFFGPGTRLTVL.

The sample holds a few counts of this clone. J is TRBJ2-7 and V is TRBV9, with D unclear. From germline, CDR1 is SGDLS and CDR2 YYNGEE. V was pared by 3 bases and J by 2 bases, with 12 bases between. The CDR3 loop spans 14 amino acids. In DNA, the CDR3 is TGTGCCAGCAGCGCCTCCGCGTTCCCCTACGAGCAGTACTTC. Residues: CASSASAFPYEQYF.

CDR3 loop: CASSLGTGGGEQFF. CDR3 in DNA: TGTGCCAGCAGCCTGGGGACAGGGGGCGGTGAGCAGTTCTTC. The J gene is TRBJ2-1, the V gene TRBV5-6; 12 bases fit TRBD1. V lost 4 bases, J lost 9 bases, and 5 bases stayed unmatched. From germline, CDR1 is SGHDT and CDR2 YYEEEE. This CDR3 region has 14 residues.